A single sample gave rise to the 13 T cell receptor beta chains below, sequenced in a study of T cell repertoires in cytomegalovirus infection. Their target antigens are unknown. One entry per CDR3 protein, called by TCRdb with MiXCR from the reads. The profile shows some 70,000 distinct CDR3 sequences, approximately 22% of them singletons. The source material was PBMCs, sequenced either directly or after in vitro stimulation (not recorded which). These receptors all come from a human donor in good health (CMV status not recorded). Some clones in this sample may be carry-over from other donors' samples.

This clonotype was recorded a few times. CDR3 in amino acids: CASSEYLNTEAFF. In nucleotides, the CDR3 is TGTGCCAGCAGTGAATATCTGAACACTGAAGCTTTCTTT. J is TRBJ1-1 and V is TRBV6-1; D ambiguous. The germline V gene has CDR1 MNHNS and CDR2 SASEGT. This CDR3 is built from 13 residues. V was cut by 2 bases and J by 0 bases, with 4 bases left in between.

The chain couples TRBV7-2 to TRBJ2-3, with D tentatively TRBD1 (5 bases). The CDR3 has 15 residues. The germline CDR1 and CDR2 sequences are SGHTA and FQGNSA. V dropped 0 bases and J dropped 2 bases, with 9 bases sitting between them. This CDR3 is CASSLARALTDTQYF. The CDR3 DNA is TGTGCCAGCAGCTTAGCCAGGGCACTCACAGATACGCAGTATTTT.

The J gene is TRBJ1-5, the V gene TRBV27, with 8 bases that match TRBD1. The CDR3 spans 14 residues. J lost 4 bases, V lost 10 bases, and 9 bases had no gene match. CDR1 and CDR2 (germline): MNHEY, SMNVEV (reference sequence). CDR3 residues: CAIGTTGVNQPQHF. CDR3 nucleotide sequence: TGTGCCATAGGGACGACAGGGGTTAATCAGCCCCAGCATTTT.

This clonotype was recorded only once. A read error is possible here, since a much larger clone lies one base away. V usage is TRBV7-6 and J usage is TRBJ2-1, with D perhaps assigned TRBD1 or TRBD2 (5 bases each). Germline lookup yields CDR1 SGHVS and CDR2 FNYEAQ. CDR3 length equals 15 residues. The CDR3 DNA is TGTGCCGGCAGCTCGGGACGAACCAGATACAATGAGCAGTTCTTC. It specifies CAGSSGRTRYNEQFF. The variable domain in full, with the rest retrieved from reference TRBV7-6 and TRBJ2-1, is GAGVSQSPRYKVTKRGQDVALRCDPISGHVSLYWYRQALGQGPEFLTYFNYEAQQDKSGLPNDRFSAERPEGSISTLTIQRTEQRDSAMYRCAGSSGRTRYNEQFFGPGTRLTVL.

This clonotype was seen many times. The chain is built from TRBV7-2 and TRBJ2-1; tentative D call: TRBD2 (5 bases). The CDR3 loop spans 13 amino acids. The ends were cut back, 4 bases at V and 9 bases at J, with 13 bases in the middle. Germline CDR1 and CDR2: SGHTA and FQGNSA. The CDR3: CASSSTGVGEQFF. The DNA for the CDR3 is TGTGCCAGCAGCTCCACCGGGGTTGGTGAGCAGTTCTTC.

This clonotype was picked up many times. V is TRBV6-1 and J is TRBJ2-1, with TRBD2 identical over 7 bases. CDR3 size: 16 residues. Unmatched junction bases numbered 15, after V lost 6 bases and J lost 7 bases. CDR1 and CDR2 from the germline V gene are MNHNS and SASEGT. As DNA, the CDR3 is TGTGCCAGCAGGGCCCCAGGACTAGTCTCCGCAAATGAGCAGTTCTTC. Translated, it gives CASRAPGLVSANEQFF.

This clonotype occurred many times. The chain links TRBV12-3 or TRBV12-4 to TRBJ2-1, with D perhaps TRBD1 or TRBD2 (5 bases each). This CDR3 region has 12 residues. Trimming stripped 5 bases from V and 10 bases from J, with 12 bases between. The CDR3 bases are TGTGCCAGCAGTCAGGGACGATGGGAGCAGTTCTTC. It specifies CASSQGRWEQFF.

This clonotype has a count of ten or more. The rearrangement joins TRBV7-2 to TRBJ1-1; no clear D gene. Germline CDR1 SGHTA, CDR2 FQGNSA. Trimming removed 5 bases at V and 3 bases at J, with 13 bases between. CDR3 length: 14 amino acids. In DNA form, the CDR3 reads TGTGCCAGCAGCACACCCGCCAGGCACACTGAAGCTTTCTTT. The encoded protein is CASSTPARHTEAFF. The full variable domain, its missing parts supplied by reference TRBV7-2 and TRBJ1-1, is GAGVSQSPSNKVTEKGKDVELRCDPISGHTALYWYRQSLGQGLEFLIYFQGNSAPDKSGLPSDRFSAERTGGSVSTLTIQRTQQEDSAVYLCASSTPARHTEAFFGQGTRLTVV.

This clonotype was observed a handful of times. The chain links TRBV5-1 to TRBJ2-7; TRBD1 matches 8 bases. The germline CDR1 and CDR2 sequences are SGHRS and YFSETQ. The ends lost 3 bases at V and 7 bases at J; junction bases unmatched: 9. The CDR3 has 14 amino acids. The CDR3 is CASSWGDRGGEQYF. CDR3 sequence (DNA): TGCGCCAGCAGCTGGGGAGACAGGGGAGGTGAGCAGTACTTC.

The chain uses TRBV27 and TRBJ2-6; weak D call: TRBD1 (6 bases). The length of the CDR3 is 18 residues. CDR1 and CDR2 (germline): MNHEY, SMNVEV (reference sequence). V dropped 5 bases and J dropped 0 bases, with 17 bases sitting between them. As DNA, the CDR3 is TGTGCCAGCAGTCAGTCTACAGGGTTGGGCTCTGGGGCCAACGTCCTGACTTTC. It codes for CASSQSTGLGSGANVLTF. The variable domain in full, completed from reference TRBV27 and TRBJ2-6, reads EAQVTQNPRYLITVTGKKLTVTCSQNMNHEYMSWYRQDPGLGLRQIYYSMNVEVTDKGDVPEGYKVSRKEKRNFPLILESPSPNQTSLYFCASSQSTGLGSGANVLTFGAGSRLTVL.

This clonotype was recorded at least ten times. The chain is built from TRBV7-2 and TRBJ2-7, with 9 bases fitting TRBD1. Germline loops: CDR1 SGHTA, CDR2 FQGNSA. CDR3 length equals 15 residues. The ends lost 1 base at V and 3 bases at J; junction bases unmatched: 4. The CDR3 DNA reads TGTGCCAGCAGCTTAGGAATGGGACAGGGCTACGAGCAGTACTTC. This translates into CASSLGMGQGYEQYF.

This clonotype turned up a few times. V is TRBV23-1 and J is TRBJ2-7; the match to TRBD1 covers 9 bases. TRBV23-1 is an ORF; its function is uncertain. V shed 4 bases, J shed 6 bases, and the junction held 7 bases outside the gene matches. The CDR3 runs to 14 residues. The CDR3, as DNA: TGCGCCAGCAGTCCTCCGGGACAGGGCTCCGAGCAGTACTTC. Amino acids: CASSPPGQGSEQYF.

This clonotype was counted between two and nine times. The CDR3 nucleotides are TGTGCCAGCAGCTCGTTCTGGGCTGAAGCTTTCTTT. Protein: CASSSFWAEAFF. J is TRBJ1-1 and V is TRBV28; D unresolved. V dropped 6 bases and J dropped 6 bases, with 11 bases sitting between them. The CDR3 has 12 amino acids. The germline CDR1 and CDR2 sequences are MDHEN and SYDVKM.